This T cell receptor (beta chain) came from a study of cytomegalovirus exposure and HLA in healthy donors. Overall study results and limits: Later, an analysis showed that TCR beta chains associated with HLA were more clonally expanded than others that were equally common.

The germline V and J ends were trimmed by 0 bases and 0 bases, with 6 bases remaining between them. This CDR3 region has 15 residues. Germline loops: CDR1 LGHNA, CDR2 YSLEER. Amplification used 60 Vbeta primers and 13 Jbeta primers. Sequencing was performed with immunoSEQ multiplex PCR; in TCRdb, only in-frame clones are kept and a portion is missing. The data contain roughly 150,000 clones, 70% to 85% of them singletons. In regard to this clone: Its matching antigen is unknown.

The chain couples TRBV4-3 to TRBJ1-5; D gene uncertain. The source of this sequence is a male donor in good health and CMV-seronegative. The sample consisted of PBMCs. The CDR3 protein is CASSQDLLSNQPQHF. In nucleotides, the CDR3 is TGCGCCAGCAGCCAAGATCTACTTAGCAATCAGCCCCAGCATTTT.